This TCR beta chain was retrieved from a study of blood T cell repertoires in COVID-19. Study information: T cells, B-cell-depleted T cells, or PBMCs supplied cDNA or gDNA.

In the original workflow: Reference gene primer amplification gave nucleated cell count estimates. Sequenced by immunoSEQ multiplex PCR; TCRdb stores in-frame clones only, minus some. From that table come the V and J calls and clone size; the DNA was used to work out D and trimming. The sample contains about 65,000 clones, 85% to 95% of which appear only once. The material sequenced was peripheral blood. The receptor comes from a man between 65 and 85 years old with active COVID-19.

The CDR3 protein is CASSLAGTSTYEQYF. The DNA of the CDR3 is TGTGCCAGCAGCTTAGCCGGGACAAGTACCTACGAGCAGTACTTC. The gene calls are TRBV7-2 and TRBJ2-7, with D tentatively TRBD1 (6 bases). Per germline, CDR1 SGHTA and CDR2 FQGNSA. Trimming cost V 0 bases and J 2 bases, with 11 bases left between them. This CDR3 spans 15 amino acids.